These T cell receptor beta chains were read from a single sample in a study of blood T cell repertoires in COVID-19. Clones were read by immunoSEQ multiplex PCR, and TCRdb kept only the in-frame ones, dropping some. The data show roughly 140,000 clones, roughly 80% seen once. The sample consisted of peripheral blood. Every receptor here comes from a human donor with acute or convalescent COVID-19. The donor label of this sample is uncertain. Each CDR3 is given with its conserved first and last residue. D genes are given only for firm matches. Part of the rows lack a size; the others show once, few, many or a class for expanded clones.

>TRBJ2-2|TRBD1|14|NA|TRBV3-1/TRBV3-2
TGTGCCAGCAGCCCCCGACAGGGGGCCGGGGAGCTGTTTTTT
CASSPRQGAGELFF
>TRBJ1-1|NA|12|NA|TRBV3-1/TRBV3-2
TGTGCCAGCAGCCTGTCAGGGACTGAAGCTTTCTTT
CASSLSGTEAFF
>TRBJ1-2|NA|14|once|TRBV7-9
TGTGCCAGCAGCTCTTGGACAGTTAACTATGGCTACACCTTC
CASSSWTVNYGYTF
>TRBJ1-6|TRBD1|16|NA|TRBV27
TGTGCCAGCAGTTCGGGACAGGTGGTCTATAATTCACCCCTCCACTTT
CASSSGQVVYNSPLHF
>TRBJ1-3|NA|17|NA|TRBV11-2
TGTGCCAGCAGCTTAGCCTCCCCACTCGCCTCCGGAAACACCATATATTTT
CASSLASPLASGNTIYF
>TRBJ1-6|TRBD1|15|NA|TRBV10-3
TGTGCCATCAGGGGACAGGGGACCTATAATTCACCCCTCCACTTT
CAIRGQGTYNSPLHF
>TRBJ1-2|NA|13|NA|TRBV19
TGTGCCAGTAGTATGCGGCACGGGTATGGCTACACCTTC
CASSMRHGYGYTF
>TRBJ2-1|NA|15|NA|TRBV13
TGTGCCAGCATGAGCGGGTATAGCTCCTACAATGAGCAGTTCTTC
CASMSGYSSYNEQFF
>TRBJ2-7|NA|17|once|TRBV15
TGTGCCACCAGCAGAGGGATTCAGGGCGGTCGACCCGGCGAGCAGTACTTC
CATSRGIQGGRPGEQYF
>TRBJ1-5|NA|13|NA|TRBV30
TGTGCCTGGAGTGGTGGAGATAATCAGCCCCAGCATTTT
CAWSGGDNQPQHF
>TRBJ2-1|NA|12|NA|TRBV5-1
TGCGCCAGCAGCGACGGGGGACCAAATCTGTTCTTC
CASSDGGPNLFF